This T cell receptor (beta chain) is from a study of monozygotic twins with inflammatory bowel disease. The CDR3 runs 13 residues. Per the germline V gene, CDR1 is SGHTA and CDR2 is FQGNSA. UMIs that had a 6-nucleotide sample barcode were put in using template switching. Each CDR3 protein gets one entry in TCRdb, which reprocessed the 5' RACE reads and gives no DNA. Its table records under 150,000 distinct CDR3 sequences. Findings and caveats of the study: Researchers report that IBD patients shared fewer clonotypes with others than healthy twins, especially amid disease activity. Ultimately, a single strong signal or clonotype associated with IBD was not supported.

A 2.5 ml blood sample was drawn per donor. With respect to this clonotype: What it binds is unknown.

Sequencing input: blood. The TCR sequence derives from a human donor with ulcerative colitis or Crohn's disease, or a healthy co-twin of an affected twin (not recorded which). V and J are TRBV7-2 and TRBJ2-3; TCRdb's D gene call, TRBD2, goes unchecked for lack of DNA. The CDR3 sequence: CASSLGAVDTQYF.